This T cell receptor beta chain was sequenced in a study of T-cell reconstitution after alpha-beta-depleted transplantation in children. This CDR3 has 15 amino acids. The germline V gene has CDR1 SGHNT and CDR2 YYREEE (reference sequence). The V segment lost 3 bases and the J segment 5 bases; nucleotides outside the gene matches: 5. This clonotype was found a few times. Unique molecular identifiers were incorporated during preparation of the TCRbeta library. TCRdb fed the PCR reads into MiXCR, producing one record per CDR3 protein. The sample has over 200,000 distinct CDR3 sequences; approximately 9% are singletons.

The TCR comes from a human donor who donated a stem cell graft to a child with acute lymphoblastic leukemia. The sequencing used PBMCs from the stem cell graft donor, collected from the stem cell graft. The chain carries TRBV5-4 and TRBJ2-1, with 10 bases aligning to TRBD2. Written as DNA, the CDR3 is TGTGCCAGCAGCTCCCTTAGCGGGGGGAACAATGAGCAGTTCTTC. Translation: CASSSLSGGNNEQFF.